The clone carrying this T cell receptor (beta chain) came up many times. The sample comes from a study of molecular identifiers for immune sequencing clone quantification. V trimming: 0 bases; J trimming: 4 bases; junction bases outside the gene matches: 1. The CDR3 consists of 14 residues. Germline V gene data show CDR1 as MNHNY and CDR2 as SVGAGI (reference sequence). TCRdb reprocessed the PCR reads via MiXCR and lists one record per CDR3 protein. The table shows around 40,000 distinct CDR3 sequences, with approximately 19% occurring only once. The clonotype was recovered from a human donor in good health. Some libraries in this study had Jurkat cell RNA spiked in. Sample: naive CD8+ T cells from blood, with Jurkat cell RNA spiked in. Subset noted: FACS-sorted CD8+CD4-CCR7+CD45RA+ naive T cells. V is TRBV6-6 and J is TRBJ2-7; 9 bases are a match to TRBD1. The CDR3 DNA sequence: TGTGCCAGCAGTTACTCCGGACAGGGGTACGAGCAGTACTTC. Its protein is CASSYSGQGYEQYF.